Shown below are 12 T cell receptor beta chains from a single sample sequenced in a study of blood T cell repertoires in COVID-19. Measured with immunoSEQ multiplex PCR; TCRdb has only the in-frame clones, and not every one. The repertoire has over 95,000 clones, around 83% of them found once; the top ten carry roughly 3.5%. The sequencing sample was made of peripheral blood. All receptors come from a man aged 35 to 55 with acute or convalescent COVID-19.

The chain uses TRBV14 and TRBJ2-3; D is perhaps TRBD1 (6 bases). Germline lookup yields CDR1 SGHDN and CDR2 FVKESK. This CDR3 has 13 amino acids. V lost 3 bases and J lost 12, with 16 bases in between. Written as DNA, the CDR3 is TGTGCCAGCAGCCATCTGTTGGTGGACAGTCAGTATTTT. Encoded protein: CASSHLLVDSQYF.

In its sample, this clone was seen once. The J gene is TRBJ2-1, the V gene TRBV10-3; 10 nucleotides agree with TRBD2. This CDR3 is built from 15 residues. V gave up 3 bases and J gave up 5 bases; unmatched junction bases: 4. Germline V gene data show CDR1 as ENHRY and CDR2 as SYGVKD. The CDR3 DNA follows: TGTGCCATCAGTGACGGTCTAGCGGGGGACAATGAGCAGTTCTTC. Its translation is CAISDGLAGDNEQFF.

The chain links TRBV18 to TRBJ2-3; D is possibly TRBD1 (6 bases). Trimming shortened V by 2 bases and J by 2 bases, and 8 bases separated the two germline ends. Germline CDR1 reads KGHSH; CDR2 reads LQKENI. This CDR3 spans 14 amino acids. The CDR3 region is CASSPRTATDTQYF. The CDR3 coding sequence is TGTGCCAGCTCACCAAGGACAGCCACAGATACGCAGTATTTT.

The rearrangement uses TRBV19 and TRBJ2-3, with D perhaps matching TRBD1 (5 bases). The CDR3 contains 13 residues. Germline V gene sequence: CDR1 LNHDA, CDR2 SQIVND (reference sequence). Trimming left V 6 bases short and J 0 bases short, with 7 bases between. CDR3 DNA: TGTGCCAGTAGGGCAGGGAGCACAGATACGCAGTATTTT. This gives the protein CASRAGSTDTQYF.

The CDR3 spells CASSPPGQGYGYTF. DNA for the CDR3: TGCGCCAGCAGCCCTCCGGGACAGGGCTATGGCTACACCTTC. This sequence joins TRBV5-1 and TRBJ1-2, with 9 bases that match TRBD1. The CDR3 is 14 residues long. V gave up 4 bases and J gave up 4 bases; unmatched junction bases: 5. Per germline, CDR1 SGHRS and CDR2 YFSETQ.

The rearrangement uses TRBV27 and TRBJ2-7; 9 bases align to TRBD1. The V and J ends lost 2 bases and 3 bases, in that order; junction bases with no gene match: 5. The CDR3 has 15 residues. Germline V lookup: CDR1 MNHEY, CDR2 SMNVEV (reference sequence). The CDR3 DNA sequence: TGTGCCAGCAGTTTAGCCTGGGACAGGGTCTACGAGCAGTACTTC. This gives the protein CASSLAWDRVYEQYF.

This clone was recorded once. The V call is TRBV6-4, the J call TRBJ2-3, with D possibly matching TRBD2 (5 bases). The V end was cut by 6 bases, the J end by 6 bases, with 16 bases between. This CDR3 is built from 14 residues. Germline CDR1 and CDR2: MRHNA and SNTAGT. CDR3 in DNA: TGTGCCAGCAGCCTCTCGGGGTTAGGGGATACGCAGTATTTT. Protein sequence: CASSLSGLGDTQYF.

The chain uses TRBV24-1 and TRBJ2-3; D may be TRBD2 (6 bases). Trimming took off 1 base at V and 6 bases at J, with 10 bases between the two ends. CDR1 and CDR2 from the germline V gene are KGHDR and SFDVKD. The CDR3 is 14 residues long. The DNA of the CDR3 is TGTGCCACCAGTGATTTTTTGGGACTCGATACGCAGTATTTT. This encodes CATSDFLGLDTQYF.

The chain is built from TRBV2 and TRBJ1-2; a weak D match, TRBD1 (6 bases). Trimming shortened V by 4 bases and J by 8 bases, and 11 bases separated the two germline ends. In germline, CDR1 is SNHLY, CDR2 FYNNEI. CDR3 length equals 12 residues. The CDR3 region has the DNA TGTGCCAGCAGTGCAGGGGTCGACGGCTACACCTTC. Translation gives CASSAGVDGYTF.

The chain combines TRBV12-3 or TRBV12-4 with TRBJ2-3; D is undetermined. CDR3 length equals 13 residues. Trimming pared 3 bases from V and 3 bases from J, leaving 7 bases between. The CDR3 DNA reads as TGTGCCAGCAGTTTGCAGGTTACAGATACGCAGTATTTT. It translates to CASSLQVTDTQYF.

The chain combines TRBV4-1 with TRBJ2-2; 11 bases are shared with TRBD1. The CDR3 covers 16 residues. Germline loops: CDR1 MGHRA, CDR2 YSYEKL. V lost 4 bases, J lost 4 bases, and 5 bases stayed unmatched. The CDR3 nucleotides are TGCGCCAGCAGCCGCGGACAGGGGGCGTTCACCGGGGAGCTGTTTTTT. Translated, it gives CASSRGQGAFTGELFF.

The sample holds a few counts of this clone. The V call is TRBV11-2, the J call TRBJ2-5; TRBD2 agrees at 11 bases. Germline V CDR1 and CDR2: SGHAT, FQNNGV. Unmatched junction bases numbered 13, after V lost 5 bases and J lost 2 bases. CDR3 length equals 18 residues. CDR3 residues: CASSPGPSGGTDQETQYF. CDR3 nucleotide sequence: TGTGCCAGCAGCCCCGGTCCTAGCGGGGGGACAGATCAAGAGACCCAGTACTTC.